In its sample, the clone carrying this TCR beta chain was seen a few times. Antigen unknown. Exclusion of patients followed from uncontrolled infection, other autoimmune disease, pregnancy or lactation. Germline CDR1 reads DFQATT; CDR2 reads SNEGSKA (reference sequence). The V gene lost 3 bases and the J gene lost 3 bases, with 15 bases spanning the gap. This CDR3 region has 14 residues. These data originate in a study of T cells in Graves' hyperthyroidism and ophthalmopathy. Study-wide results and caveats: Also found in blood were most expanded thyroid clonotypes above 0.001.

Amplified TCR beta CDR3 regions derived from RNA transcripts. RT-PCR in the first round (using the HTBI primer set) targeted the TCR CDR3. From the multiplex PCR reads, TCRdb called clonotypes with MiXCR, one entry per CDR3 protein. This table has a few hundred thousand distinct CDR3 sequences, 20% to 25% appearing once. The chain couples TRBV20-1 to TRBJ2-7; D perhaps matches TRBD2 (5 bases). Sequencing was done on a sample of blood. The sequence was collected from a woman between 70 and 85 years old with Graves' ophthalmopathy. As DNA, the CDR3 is TGCAGTGCTAGTAGTGGACTGGCTAGCTACGAGCAGTACTTC. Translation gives CSASSGLASYEQYF.